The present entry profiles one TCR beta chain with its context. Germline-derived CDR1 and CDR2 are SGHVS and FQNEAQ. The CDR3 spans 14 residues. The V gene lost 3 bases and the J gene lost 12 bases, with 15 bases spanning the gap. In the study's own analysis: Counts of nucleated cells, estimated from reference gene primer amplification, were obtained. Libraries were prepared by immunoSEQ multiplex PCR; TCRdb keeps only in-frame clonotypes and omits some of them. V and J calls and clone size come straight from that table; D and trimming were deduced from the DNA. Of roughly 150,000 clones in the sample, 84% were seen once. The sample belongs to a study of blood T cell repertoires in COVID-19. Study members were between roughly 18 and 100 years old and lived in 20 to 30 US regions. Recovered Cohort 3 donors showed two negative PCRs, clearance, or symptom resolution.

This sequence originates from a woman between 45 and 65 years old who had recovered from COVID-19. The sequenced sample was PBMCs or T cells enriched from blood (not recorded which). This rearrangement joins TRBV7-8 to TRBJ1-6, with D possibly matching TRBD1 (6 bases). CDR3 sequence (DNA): TGTGCCAGCAGCTTGGACAGCGTCAGGGGACCCCTCCACTTT. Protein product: CASSLDSVRGPLHF.